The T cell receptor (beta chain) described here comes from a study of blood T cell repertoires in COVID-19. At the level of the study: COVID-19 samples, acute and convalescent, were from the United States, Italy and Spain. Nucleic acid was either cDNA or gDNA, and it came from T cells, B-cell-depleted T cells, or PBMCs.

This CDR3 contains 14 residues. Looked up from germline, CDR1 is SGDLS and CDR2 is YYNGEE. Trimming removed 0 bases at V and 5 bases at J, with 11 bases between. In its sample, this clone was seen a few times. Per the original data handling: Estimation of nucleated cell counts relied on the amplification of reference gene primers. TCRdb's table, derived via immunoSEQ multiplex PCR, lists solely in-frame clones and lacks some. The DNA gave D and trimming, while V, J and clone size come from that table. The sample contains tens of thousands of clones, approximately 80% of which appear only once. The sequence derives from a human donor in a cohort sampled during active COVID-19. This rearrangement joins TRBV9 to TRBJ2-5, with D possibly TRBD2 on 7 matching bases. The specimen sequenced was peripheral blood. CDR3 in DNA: TGTGCCAGCAGCGTAGAGGGGGGAGGGGAGACCCAGTACTTC. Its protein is CASSVEGGGETQYF.